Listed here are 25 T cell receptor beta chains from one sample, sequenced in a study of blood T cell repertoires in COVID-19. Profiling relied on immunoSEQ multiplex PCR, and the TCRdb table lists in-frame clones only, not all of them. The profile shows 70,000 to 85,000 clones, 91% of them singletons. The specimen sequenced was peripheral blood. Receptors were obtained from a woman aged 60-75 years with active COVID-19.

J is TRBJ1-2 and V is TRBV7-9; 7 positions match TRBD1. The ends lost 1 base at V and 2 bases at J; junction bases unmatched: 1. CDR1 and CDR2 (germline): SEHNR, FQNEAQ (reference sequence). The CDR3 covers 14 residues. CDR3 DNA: TGTGCCAGCAGCTTAGGACAGGGAAACTATGGCTACACCTTC. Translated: CASSLGQGNYGYTF.

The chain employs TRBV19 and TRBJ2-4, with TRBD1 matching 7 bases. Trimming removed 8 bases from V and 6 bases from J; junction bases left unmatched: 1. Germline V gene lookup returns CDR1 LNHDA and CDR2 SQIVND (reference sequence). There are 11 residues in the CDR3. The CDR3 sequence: CASGDRNIQYF. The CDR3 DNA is TGTGCCAGTGGGGACAGAAACATTCAGTACTTC. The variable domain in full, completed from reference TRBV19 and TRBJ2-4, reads DGGITQSPKYLFRKEGQNVTLSCEQNLNHDAMYWYRQDPGQGLRLIYYSQIVNDFQKGDIAEGYSVSREKKESFPLTVTSAQKNPTAFYLCASGDRNIQYFGAGTRLSVL.

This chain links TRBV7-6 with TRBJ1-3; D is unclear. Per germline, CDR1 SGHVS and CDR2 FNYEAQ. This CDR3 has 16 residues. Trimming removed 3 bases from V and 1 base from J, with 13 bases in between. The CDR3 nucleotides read TGTGCCAGCAGCTTCGACCCCCCGAGGTCTGGAAACACCATATATTTT. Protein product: CASSFDPPRSGNTIYF.

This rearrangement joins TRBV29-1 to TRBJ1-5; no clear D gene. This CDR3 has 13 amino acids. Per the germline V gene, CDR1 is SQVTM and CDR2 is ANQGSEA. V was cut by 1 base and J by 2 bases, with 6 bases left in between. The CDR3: CSVEVEGNQPQHF. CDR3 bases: TGCAGCGTTGAAGTAGAAGGCAATCAGCCCCAGCATTTT.

Written as DNA, the CDR3 is TGTGCCTGGAGGGGCGTAAGCTCCTACAATGAGCAGTTCTTC. Translation: CAWRGVSSYNEQFF. The chain employs TRBV30 and TRBJ2-1; D not resolved. Germline CDR1 is GTSNPN and CDR2 is SVGIG (reference sequence). This CDR3 contains 14 residues. Trimming removed 3 bases at V and 0 bases at J, with 9 bases between.

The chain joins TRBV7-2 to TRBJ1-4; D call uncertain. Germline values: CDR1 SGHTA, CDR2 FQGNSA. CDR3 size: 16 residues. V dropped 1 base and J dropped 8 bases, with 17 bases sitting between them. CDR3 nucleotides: TGTGCCAGCAGCTTAGGACAACAGAACTCGGGGGAAAAACTGTTTTTT. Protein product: CASSLGQQNSGEKLFF.

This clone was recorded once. CDR3 in amino acids: CASSLGGEQFF. The CDR3 bases are TGTGCCAGCAGTTTAGGCGGGGAGCAGTTCTTC. The rearrangement uses TRBV12-3 or TRBV12-4 and TRBJ2-1, with D perhaps matching TRBD2 (5 bases). The V end was cut by 1 base, the J end by 10 bases, with 5 bases between. There are 11 residues in the CDR3.

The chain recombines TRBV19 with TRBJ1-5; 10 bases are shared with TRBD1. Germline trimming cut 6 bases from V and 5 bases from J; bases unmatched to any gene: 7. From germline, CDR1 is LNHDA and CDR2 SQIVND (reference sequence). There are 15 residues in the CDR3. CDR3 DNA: TGTGCCAGTAGGAGGGACAGGGGCGAGGATCAGCCCCAGCATTTT. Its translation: CASRRDRGEDQPQHF. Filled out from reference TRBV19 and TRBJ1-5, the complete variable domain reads DGGITQSPKYLFRKEGQNVTLSCEQNLNHDAMYWYRQDPGQGLRLIYYSQIVNDFQKGDIAEGYSVSREKKESFPLTVTSAQKNPTAFYLCASRRDRGEDQPQHFGDGTRLSIL.

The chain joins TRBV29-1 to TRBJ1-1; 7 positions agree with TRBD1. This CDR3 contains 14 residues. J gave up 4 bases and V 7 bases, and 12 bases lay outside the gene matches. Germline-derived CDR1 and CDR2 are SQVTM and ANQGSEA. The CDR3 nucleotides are TGCAGCGCTATGAAGACAGGGCGGAGCACTGAAGCTTTCTTT. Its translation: CSAMKTGRSTEAFF.

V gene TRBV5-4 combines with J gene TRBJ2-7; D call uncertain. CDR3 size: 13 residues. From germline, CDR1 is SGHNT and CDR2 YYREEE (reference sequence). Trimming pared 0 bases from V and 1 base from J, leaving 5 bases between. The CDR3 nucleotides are TGTGCCAGCAGCTTGGACGGTTCCTACGAGCAGTACTTC. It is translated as CASSLDGSYEQYF.

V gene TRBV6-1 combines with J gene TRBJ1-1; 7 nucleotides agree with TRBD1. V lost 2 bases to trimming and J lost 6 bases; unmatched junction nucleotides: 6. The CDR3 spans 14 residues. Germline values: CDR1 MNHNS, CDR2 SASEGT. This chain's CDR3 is CASSERSRGAEAFF. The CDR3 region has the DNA TGTGCCAGCAGTGAACGGAGCAGGGGGGCTGAAGCTTTCTTT.

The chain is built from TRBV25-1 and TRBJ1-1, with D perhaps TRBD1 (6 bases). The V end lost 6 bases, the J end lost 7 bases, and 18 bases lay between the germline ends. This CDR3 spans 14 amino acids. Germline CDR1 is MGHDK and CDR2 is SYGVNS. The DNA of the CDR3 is TGTGCCAGCAGACAGACAGGTACCGGGTTTGAAGCTTTCTTT. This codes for CASRQTGTGFEAFF. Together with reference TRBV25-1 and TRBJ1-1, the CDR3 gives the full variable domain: EADIYQTPRYLVIGTGKKITLECSQTMGHDKMYWYQQDPGMELHLIHYSYGVNSTEKGDLSSESTVSRIRTEHFPLTLESARPSHTSQYLCASRQTGTGFEAFFGQGTRLTVV.

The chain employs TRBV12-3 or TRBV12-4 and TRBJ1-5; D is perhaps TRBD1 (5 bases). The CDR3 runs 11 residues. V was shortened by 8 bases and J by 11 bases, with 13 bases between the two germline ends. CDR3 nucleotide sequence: TGTGCCAGCTCCCTGGGGCAGGCCCAGCATTTT. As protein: CASSLGQAQHF.

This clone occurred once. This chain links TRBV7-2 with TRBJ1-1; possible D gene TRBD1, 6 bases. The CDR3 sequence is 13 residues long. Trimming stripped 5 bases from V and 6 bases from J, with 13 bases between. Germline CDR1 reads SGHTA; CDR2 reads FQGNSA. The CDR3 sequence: CASSGGGRAEAFF. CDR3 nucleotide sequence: TGTGCCAGCAGCGGAGGGGGGAGGGCTGAAGCTTTCTTT. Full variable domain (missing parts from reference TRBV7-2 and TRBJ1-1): GAGVSQSPSNKVTEKGKDVELRCDPISGHTALYWYRQSLGQGLEFLIYFQGNSAPDKSGLPSDRFSAERTGGSVSTLTIQRTQQEDSAVYLCASSGGGRAEAFFGQGTRLTVV.

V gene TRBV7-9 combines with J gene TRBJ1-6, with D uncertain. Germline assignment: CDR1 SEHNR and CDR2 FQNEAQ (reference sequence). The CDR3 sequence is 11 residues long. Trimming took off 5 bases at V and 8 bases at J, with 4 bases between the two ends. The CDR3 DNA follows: TGTGCCAGCAGCCGGGATTCACCCCTCCACTTT. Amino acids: CASSRDSPLHF.

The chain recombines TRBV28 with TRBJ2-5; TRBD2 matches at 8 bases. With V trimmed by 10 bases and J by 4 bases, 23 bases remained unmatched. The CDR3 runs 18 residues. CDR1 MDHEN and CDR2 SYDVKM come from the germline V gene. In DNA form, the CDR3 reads TGTGCCACCACCTCTCGAATTTCAGGACGGGAGGGCGGAGAGACCCAGTACTTC. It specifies CATTSRISGREGGETQYF.

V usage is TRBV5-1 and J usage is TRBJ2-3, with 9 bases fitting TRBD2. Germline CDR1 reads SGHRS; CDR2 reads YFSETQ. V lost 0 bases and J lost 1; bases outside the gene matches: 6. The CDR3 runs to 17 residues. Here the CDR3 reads CASSLVAGVAGTDTQYF. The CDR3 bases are TGCGCCAGCAGCTTGGTAGCGGGAGTCGCAGGCACAGATACGCAGTATTTT.

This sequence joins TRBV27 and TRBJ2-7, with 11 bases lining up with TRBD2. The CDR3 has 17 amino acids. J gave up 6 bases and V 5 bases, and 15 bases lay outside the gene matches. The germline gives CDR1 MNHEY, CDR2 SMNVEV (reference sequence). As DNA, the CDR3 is TGTGCCAGCAGTCGCCTACTAACTAGCGGGAGTCCCCTCGAGCAGTACTTC. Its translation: CASSRLLTSGSPLEQYF.

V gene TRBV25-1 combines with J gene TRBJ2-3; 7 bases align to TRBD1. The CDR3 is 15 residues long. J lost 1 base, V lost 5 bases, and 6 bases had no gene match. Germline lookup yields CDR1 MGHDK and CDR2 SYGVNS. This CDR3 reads CASSSTGTGTDTQYF. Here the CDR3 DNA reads TGTGCCAGCAGTTCCACAGGGACAGGCACAGATACGCAGTATTTT.

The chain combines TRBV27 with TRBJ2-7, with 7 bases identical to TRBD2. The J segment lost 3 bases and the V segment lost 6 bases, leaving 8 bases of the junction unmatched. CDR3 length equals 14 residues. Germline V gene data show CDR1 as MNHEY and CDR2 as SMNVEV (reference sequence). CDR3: CASSRGDGYYEQYF. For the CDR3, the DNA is TGTGCCAGCAGCCGGGGGGACGGCTACTACGAGCAGTACTTC.

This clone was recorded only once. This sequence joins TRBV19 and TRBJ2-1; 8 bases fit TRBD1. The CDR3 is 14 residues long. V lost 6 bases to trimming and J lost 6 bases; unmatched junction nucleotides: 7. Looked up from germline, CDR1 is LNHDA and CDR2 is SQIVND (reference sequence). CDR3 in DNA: TGTGCCAGTAGGAAGACAGGGGAAGGCAATGAGCAGTTCTTC. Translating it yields CASRKTGEGNEQFF.

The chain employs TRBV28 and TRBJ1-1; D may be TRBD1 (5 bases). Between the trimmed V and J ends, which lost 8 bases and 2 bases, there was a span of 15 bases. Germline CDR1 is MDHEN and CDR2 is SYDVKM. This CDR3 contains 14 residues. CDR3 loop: CASAVGGDNTEAFF. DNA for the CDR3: TGTGCCAGCGCGGTCGGGGGGGACAACACTGAAGCTTTCTTT.

The CDR3 nucleotides read TGCGCCAGCAGACCGACAGGGGTAGCCAAAAACATTCAGTACTTC. Its protein is CASRPTGVAKNIQYF. This chain links TRBV5-1 with TRBJ2-4; TRBD1 matches at 8 bases. V shed 5 bases, J shed 0 bases, and the junction held 4 bases outside the gene matches. Germline CDR1 is SGHRS and CDR2 is YFSETQ. This CDR3 has 15 residues.

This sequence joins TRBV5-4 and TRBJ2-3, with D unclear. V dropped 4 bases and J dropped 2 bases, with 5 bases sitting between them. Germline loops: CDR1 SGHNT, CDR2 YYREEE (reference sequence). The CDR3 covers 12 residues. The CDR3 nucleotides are TGTGCCAGCAGCCGACTCACAGATACGCAGTATTTT. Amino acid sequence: CASSRLTDTQYF.

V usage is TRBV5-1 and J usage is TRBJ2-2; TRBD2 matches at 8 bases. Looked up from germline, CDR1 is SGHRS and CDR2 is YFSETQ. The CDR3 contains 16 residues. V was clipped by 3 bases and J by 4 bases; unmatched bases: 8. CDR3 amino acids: CASSYSGTRGTGELFF. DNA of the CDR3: TGCGCCAGCAGCTATTCCGGGACTAGAGGCACCGGGGAGCTGTTTTTT. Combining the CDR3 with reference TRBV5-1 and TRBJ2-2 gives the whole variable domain KAGVTQTPRYLIKTRGQQVTLSCSPISGHRSVSWYQQTPGQGLQFLFEYFSETQRNKGNFPGRFSGRQFSNSRSEMNVSTLELGDSALYLCASSYSGTRGTGELFFGEGSRLTVL.